These 18 T cell receptor beta chains came from one sample sequenced in a study of T-cell memory formation after mild COVID-19. TCRdb recomputed calls from the 5' RACE reads with MiXCR, one row per CDR3 protein. The table includes 120,000 or so distinct CDR3 sequences, 15% to 20% detected once. Sample: PBMCs or a T cell subset sorted from them (not recorded which). The receptors were sampled from an adult woman who had mild COVID-19 (a few samples of this study predate the infection). Cell type and time point are not known.

The CDR3 DNA is TGCGCCAGCAGCCAAGCGCGTGGGATCTCCTACAATGAGCAGTTCTTC. Its protein is CASSQARGISYNEQFF. This chain joins TRBV4-3 and TRBJ2-1; D is uncertain. Germline CDR1 LGHNA, CDR2 YSLEER. The germline V and J ends were trimmed by 1 base and 0 bases, with 10 bases remaining between them. The CDR3 contains 16 residues.

The genes are TRBV30 and TRBJ1-2, with TRBD1 matching over 11 bases. The CDR3 has 15 residues. Germline V gene lookup returns CDR1 GTSNPN and CDR2 SVGIG (reference sequence). The V segment lost 2 bases and the J segment 9 bases; nucleotides outside the gene matches: 11. DNA for the CDR3: TGTGCCTGGAGTTCCACCGTGGGGACAGGGGGAAGCTACACCTTC. Residues: CAWSSTVGTGGSYTF.

In this sample, this clonotype turned up a few times. The V call is TRBV7-2, the J call TRBJ2-5; either TRBD1 or TRBD2 may fit D (5 bases each). V lost 5 bases, J lost 4 bases, and 14 bases lay in between. Germline loops: CDR1 SGHTA, CDR2 FQGNSA. The CDR3 length is 14 residues. CDR3: CASSETLRGETQYF. CDR3 bases: TGTGCCAGCAGCGAGACTTTGAGGGGAGAGACCCAGTACTTC.

V usage is TRBV28 and J usage is TRBJ2-3, with TRBD2 matching 10 bases. Losses at the gene ends were 5 bases for V and 0 bases for J; bases not matched to a gene: 8. The germline gives CDR1 MDHEN, CDR2 SYDVKM. The CDR3 covers 17 residues. The CDR3 here is CASSPPGLAASTDTQYF. CDR3 nucleotide sequence: TGTGCCAGCAGTCCCCCCGGACTAGCGGCTAGCACAGATACGCAGTATTTT.

For this clonotype: A junction boundary mismatches the germline segment, possibly from a read error. In DNA form, the CDR3 reads TGTGCTAGCAGCTTAGCGGGAGCCGGGGAGCTGTTTTTT. It encodes CASSLAGAGELFF. The chain employs TRBV7-7 and TRBJ2-2; 9 bases line up with TRBD2. The germline gives CDR1 SSHAT, CDR2 FNYEAQ (reference sequence). The CDR3 length is 13 residues. Looking up the rest from reference TRBV7-7 and TRBJ2-2 gives the full variable domain: GAGVSQSPRYKVTKRGQDVTLRCDPISSHATLYWYQQALGQGPEFLTYFNYEAQPDKSGLPSDRFSAERPEGSISTLTIQRTEQRDSAMYRCASSLAGAGELFFGEGSRLTVL.

This clonotype was counted at least ten times. The V call is TRBV20-1, the J call TRBJ2-5; D possibly corresponds to TRBD2 (5 bases). There are 13 residues in the CDR3. The germline CDR1 and CDR2 sequences are DFQATT and SNEGSKA (reference sequence). V lost 3 bases and J lost 7, with 15 bases in between. The CDR3 coding sequence is TGCAGTGCTAGCCCTACTAGATTCGGGACCCAGTACTTC. Its translation: CSASPTRFGTQYF.

The gene calls are TRBV11-2 and TRBJ2-1; 10 bases map to TRBD1. This CDR3 region has 16 residues. The junction had 10 bases not matched to a gene; V was cut back by 5 bases and J by 6 bases. Germline V lookup: CDR1 SGHAT, CDR2 FQNNGV. CDR3 nucleotide sequence: TGTGCCAGCAGCCCGTCGACAGGGGGCGGGTTCAATGAGCAGTTCTTC. Its protein is CASSPSTGGGFNEQFF.

This clonotype was observed a handful of times. V is TRBV7-2 and J is TRBJ2-7; D uncertain. CDR3 length: 13 amino acids. Per the germline V gene, CDR1 is SGHTA and CDR2 is FQGNSA. V was trimmed by 3 bases and J by 3 bases, leaving 9 bases between them. The CDR3 loop reads CASSLKGGYEQYF. For the CDR3, the DNA is TGTGCCAGCAGCTTGAAGGGTGGCTACGAGCAGTACTTC.

This clonotype was seen more than once but under ten times. The chain combines TRBV12-3 or TRBV12-4 with TRBJ2-1; the D gene could be TRBD1 or TRBD2 (5 bases each). This CDR3 region has 15 residues. V was cut by 7 bases and J by 4 bases, with 17 bases left in between. CDR3 sequence: CASTSERGPYNEQFF. DNA for the CDR3: TGTGCCAGCACCTCTGAGAGGGGTCCTTACAATGAGCAGTTCTTC.

The count of this clonotype is one. This chain joins TRBV2 and TRBJ1-5; a possible D gene is TRBD1 (6 bases). The V gene's germline CDR1 is SNHLY and CDR2 FYNNEI. The CDR3 contains 14 residues. Deletions cut 8 bases from V and 4 bases from J, with 15 bases between. The CDR3 coding sequence is TGTGCCAGCGCTAGGACAGCGATGAATCAGCCCCAGCATTTT. Its translation: CASARTAMNQPQHF.

Ten or more counts support this clonotype. The V and J genes are TRBV5-1 and TRBJ2-7; 12 bases line up with TRBD2. Germline CDR1 SGHRS, CDR2 YFSETQ. This CDR3 region has 14 residues. Losses at the gene ends were 4 bases for V and 7 bases for J; bases not matched to a gene: 6. The CDR3 sequence is CASSMTSGSVEQYF. The CDR3 nucleotides read TGCGCCAGCAGCATGACTAGCGGGAGTGTTGAGCAGTACTTC.

This clonotype turned up a few times. This chain uses TRBV12-3 or TRBV12-4 with TRBJ2-3; D tentatively fits TRBD1 or TRBD2 (5 bases each). V was trimmed by 7 bases and J by 6 bases, leaving 14 bases between them. The CDR3 consists of 13 residues. CDR3 sequence (DNA): TGTGCCAGCACCCCGGGGCGCTGGGATACGCAGTATTTT. Translated, it gives CASTPGRWDTQYF.

The rearrangement links TRBV24-1 to TRBJ2-3, with D unclear. There are 16 residues in the CDR3. Germline V gene lookup returns CDR1 KGHDR and CDR2 SFDVKD. Trimming took off 2 bases at V and 4 bases at J, with 15 bases between the two ends. CDR3: CATSDSLGHGSDTQYF. The CDR3 DNA reads TGTGCCACCAGTGATTCGCTCGGGCATGGCTCAGATACGCAGTATTTT.

This clonotype has just a few counts. V gene TRBV2 combines with J gene TRBJ2-1; unclear D gene. The CDR3 covers 16 residues. The germline V gene has CDR1 SNHLY and CDR2 FYNNEI. The V end lost 5 bases, the J end lost 3 bases, and 17 bases lay between the germline ends. The CDR3 reads CASSKTGTWLYNEQFF. In DNA, the CDR3 is TGTGCCAGCAGTAAAACCGGAACATGGCTCTACAATGAGCAGTTCTTC.

There are a few counts of this clonotype. The chain is built from TRBV6-6 and TRBJ2-2; D not resolved. V was pared by 5 bases and J by 3 bases, with 7 bases between. Germline V gives CDR1 MNHNY, CDR2 SVGAGI (reference sequence). The CDR3 spans 13 residues. This CDR3 reads CASSQIDTGELFF. In DNA form, the CDR3 reads TGTGCCAGCAGTCAAATAGACACCGGGGAGCTGTTTTTT.

This clonotype has more than one count but fewer than ten. The V and J genes are TRBV7-9 and TRBJ1-1; 7 positions agree with TRBD1. Unmatched junction bases numbered 6, after V lost 4 bases and J lost 4 bases. The CDR3 loop spans 14 amino acids. From germline, CDR1 is SEHNR and CDR2 FQNEAQ (reference sequence). The CDR3 protein is CASSSRQGFTEAFF. CDR3 bases: TGTGCCAGCAGCTCCAGACAGGGATTCACTGAAGCTTTCTTT.

This chain links TRBV4-3 with TRBJ2-1; no clear D gene. V was clipped by 8 bases and J by 16 bases, with 24 bases between them. The length of the CDR3 is 13 residues. CDR1 is LGHNA and CDR2 is YSLEER in the germline V gene. CDR3 amino acids: CASGSLVGRADFF. CDR3 DNA sequence: TGCGCCAGCGGCTCCCTTGTCGGCCGGGCGGATTTCTTC.

This clonotype was observed a few times. The chain links TRBV20-1 to TRBJ1-1, with 8 bases lining up with TRBD1. With V trimmed by 2 bases and J by 0 bases, 17 bases remained unmatched. There are 19 residues in the CDR3. Germline V gene sequence: CDR1 DFQATT, CDR2 SNEGSKA (reference sequence). CDR3 nucleotides: TGCAGTGCTAGACCCAAGGGACCCGGGACAGGACCCATGAACACTGAAGCTTTCTTT. Translated, it gives CSARPKGPGTGPMNTEAFF.